Sequencing of this T cell receptor beta chain was carried out in a study of blood T cells in healthy people across ages. Germline CDR1 reads KGHSH; CDR2 reads LQKENI. V was pared by 2 bases and J by 2 bases, with 6 bases of the junction left unmatched. This CDR3 has 17 amino acids. This clonotype was observed a single time. A second roughly 7 to 11 cycle PCR used barcoded and J-beta primers. Each cDNA molecule, via a template-switch adaptor with 12 random nucleotides, was tagged. TCRdb reprocessed the 5' RACE reads via MiXCR and lists one record per CDR3 protein. The sample yields around 1.5 million distinct CDR3 sequences, approximately 59% seen once. Total RNA extracted from each sample amounted to at least 5 micrograms.

The sequence derives from a man aged 18 to 30 in good health. The chain is built from TRBV18 and TRBJ2-7, with 13 bases that match TRBD2. The material sequenced was blood. CDR3 in amino acids: CASSPIEGLAGTYEQYF. CDR3 DNA: TGTGCCAGCTCACCAATTGAGGGACTAGCGGGGACCTACGAGCAGTACTTC.